The sequence of this TCR beta chain was determined in a study of T cell responses to AZD1222 COVID-19 vaccine. Points from the study as a whole: Receipt of two AZD1222 doses was followed by a rise in Spike-specific TCR breadth and depth. Possibly, clonal diversity was underestimated; donors were largely white British and included more females. Unmutated variant regions are reportedly the target of nearly half of TCRs that are spike-specific. Repertoire samples came only from after the peak T cell response.

Assay used: immunoSEQ multiplex PCR; TCRdb lists only in-frame clones, some missing. Here the sample spans roughly 140,000 clones, about nine tenths being singletons. Germline values: CDR1 DFQATT, CDR2 SNEGSKA (reference sequence). V lost 3 bases and J 0 bases, leaving 11 bases between the germline ends. This CDR3 has 14 residues. With regard to this clone: Its antigen is still unknown.

V and J are TRBV20-1 and TRBJ1-2, with D possibly matching TRBD1 (5 bases). The sample in question was peripheral blood, obtained on day 0 of MenACWY control vaccination. This TCR was sampled from an adult in good health. The CDR3 is CSASGAGTNYGYTF. The CDR3 nucleotides are TGCAGTGCTAGTGGGGCAGGGACTAACTATGGCTACACCTTC.